This entry features one TCR beta chain sequence. The antigen is not known. This CDR3 comprises 15 residues. The V end was cut by 0 bases, the J end by 4 bases, with 9 bases between. Germline CDR1 reads LGHNA; CDR2 reads YNFKEQ. At collection, donors were nominally healthy, but unrecorded immune exposures were probable. This sample is drawn from a study of cytomegalovirus exposure and HLA in healthy donors. Study information: In an earlier analysis, almost 120 million unique TCR beta sequences were found from some 200 million T cells. Study-wide results and limits: V- and J-gene trimming in TCR beta was tied to a missense DCLRE1C variant by an analysis performed later.

The PCR made use of 60 Vbeta and 13 Jbeta primers. TCRdb's table, derived via immunoSEQ multiplex PCR, lists solely in-frame clones and lacks some. The sample table sets out about 88,000 clones. Sequences were obtained from PBMCs. This rearrangement joins TRBV4-2 to TRBJ1-4; maybe TRBD1 (5 bases). The clonotype was recovered from a girl aged 10 to 17 in good health and CMV-seropositive. This chain's CDR3 is CASSQDGGGNEKLFF. CDR3 sequence (DNA): TGTGCCAGCAGCCAAGATGGCGGGGGTAATGAAAAACTGTTTTTT.